This T cell receptor beta chain was observed in a study of human T cells and chemical hapten exposure. Study observations and caveats: It was expanded TCRs that formed significantly more large CDR3 similarity clusters than controls did.

TCRdb reprocessed the RACE reads with MiXCR, giving one entry per CDR3 protein. The sample holds about 120,000 distinct CDR3 sequences, approximately 10% seen once. As to time point: patch test 3, about 24 weeks after DPC sensitization. Treatment indicated: therapeutic diphenylcyclopropenone sensitization with weekly scalp DPC. The study enrolled 18 to 70-year-old alopecia patients suitable for DPC. Comments on this clonotype: Its antigen is undetermined.

Sequences were derived from whole blood, sampled in connection with sensitization to the hapten diphenylcyclopropenone (DPC). This clonotype was obtained from a woman in her forties or fifties with alopecia areata. Some clones in this sample may be carry-over from other donors' samples.

DNA of the CDR3: TGTGCCAGCTCACTTGGGGGACAGGGAGTCTACGAGCAGTACTTC. Translating it yields CASSLGGQGVYEQYF. The chain couples TRBV18 to TRBJ2-7; 9 nucleotides align to TRBD1. V was clipped by 4 bases and J by 3 bases; unmatched bases: 7. CDR1 and CDR2 from the germline V gene are KGHSH and LQKENI. The CDR3 extends over 15 amino acids. The variable domain in full, with the rest retrieved from reference TRBV18 and TRBJ2-7, is NAGVMQNPRHLVRRRGQEARLRCSPMKGHSHVYWYRQLPEEGLKFMVYLQKENIIDESGMPKERFSAEFPKEGPSILRIQQVVRGDSAAYFCASSLGGQGVYEQYFGPGTRLTVT.